This passage covers 9 T cell receptor beta chains from one sample sequenced in a study of T-cell reconstitution after alpha-beta-depleted transplantation in children. It was with unique molecular identifiers that the TCRbeta library was prepared. TCRdb reprocessed the PCR reads with MiXCR, giving one entry per CDR3 protein. The sample includes 200,000 to 250,000 distinct CDR3 sequences, 7.5% to 9.5% seen only once; the top ten take 6.3%. Material: PBMCs, mostly from graft donor cells, obtained 180 days after TCRalphabeta/CD19-depleted stem cell transplant. Receptors originate from a male patient aged 10-17 years who had a stem cell transplant for acute lymphoblastic leukemia, so the T cells may come from the graft donor.

About this clonotype itself: This may stem from a read error, because a much larger clone lies one nucleotide away. V is TRBV27 and J is TRBJ1-5, with D possibly being TRBD1 (6 bases). Per germline, CDR1 MNHEY and CDR2 SMNVEV (reference sequence). This CDR3 has 15 residues. CDR3 sequence (DNA): TGTGCCAGCAGTTTATCCCGGGACATAAATCAGCGCCAGCATTTT. This codes for CASSLSRDINQRQHF.

In its sample, this clonotype was seen many times. The chain recombines TRBV6-2 or TRBV6-3 with TRBJ1-5; TRBD1 aligns across 7 bases. CDR3 length equals 16 residues. CDR1 is MNHEY, CDR2 SVGEGT, per germline. V dropped 2 bases and J dropped 7; count of bases not matched to a gene: 11. CDR3 coding DNA: TGTGCCAGCAGTTACGCCAAGACAGGGTTGAGGCAGCCCCAGCATTTT. It translates to CASSYAKTGLRQPQHF.

This clonotype was counted many times. CDR3 bases: TGCGCCAGCAGCAAGGGGACACTCTTCTCTGGGGCCAACGTCCTGACTTTC. Its protein is CASSKGTLFSGANVLTF. V and J are TRBV5-1 and TRBJ2-6, with D perhaps TRBD1 (6 bases). Per the germline V gene, CDR1 is SGHRS and CDR2 is YFSETQ. The CDR3 contains 17 residues. V dropped 4 bases and J dropped 0 bases, with 14 bases sitting between them. The complete variable domain, with remaining parts taken from reference TRBV5-1 and TRBJ2-6, reads KAGVTQTPRYLIKTRGQQVTLSCSPISGHRSVSWYQQTPGQGLQFLFEYFSETQRNKGNFPGRFSGRQFSNSRSEMNVSTLELGDSALYLCASSKGTLFSGANVLTFGAGSRLTVL.

This clonotype has ten or more counts. The V gene is TRBV7-3, the J gene TRBJ2-4, with a possible D match to TRBD1 (5 bases). The V and J ends lost 5 bases and 8 bases respectively, with 13 bases between them. Germline assignment: CDR1 SGHTA and CDR2 FQGTGA. This CDR3 has 13 amino acids. CDR3: CASSKQGGDIQYF. The CDR3 bases are TGTGCCAGCAGCAAGCAGGGCGGAGACATTCAGTACTTC.

This clonotype was counted at least ten times. V is TRBV3-1 and J is TRBJ2-1, with D unresolved. The CDR3 sequence is 12 residues long. Germline V CDR1 and CDR2: LGHDT, YNNKEL (reference sequence). V lost 1 base and J lost 6, with 4 bases in between. The CDR3 region is CASSQAPNEQFF. The CDR3 nucleotides read TGTGCCAGCAGCCAAGCCCCCAATGAGCAGTTCTTC.

The chain employs TRBV10-3 and TRBJ2-7, with D tentatively TRBD1 or TRBD2 (5 bases each). Germline loops: CDR1 ENHRY, CDR2 SYGVKD. V lost 8 bases and J lost 4, with 15 bases in between. The CDR3 runs 13 residues. This chain's CDR3 is CAIAPGRVYEQYF. The CDR3 nucleotides read TGTGCCATCGCCCCGGGACGGGTTTACGAGCAGTACTTC.

The V gene is TRBV12-5, the J gene TRBJ2-7; D is perhaps TRBD1 or TRBD2 (6 bases each). The CDR3 runs to 15 residues. Per germline, CDR1 LGHNT and CDR2 FRNRAP. V gave up 6 bases and J gave up 5 bases, with 20 bases separating them. CDR3 region: CASGPPSKGEDEQYF. Written as DNA, the CDR3 is TGTGCTAGTGGCCCCCCTTCGAAGGGGGAGGACGAGCAGTACTTC.

Remarks on this clonotype: It may be a read error: a sequence one base away is much more abundant. The rearrangement uses TRBV13 and TRBJ2-1, with 7 bases lining up with TRBD2. The CDR3 length is 16 residues. The germline V gene encodes CDR1 PRHDT and CDR2 FYEKMQ (reference sequence). As DNA, the CDR3 is TGTGCCTGCAGCCCCTTGGGAGGGAGCTCCTACAATGAGCAGTTCTTC. Protein: CACSPLGGSSYNEQFF.

This clonotype was picked up many times. The rearrangement links TRBV10-3 to TRBJ1-2; possibly TRBD1 for D (5 bases). CDR3 length equals 14 residues. V was shortened by 7 bases and J by 3 bases, with 15 bases between the two germline ends. Per the germline V gene, CDR1 is ENHRY and CDR2 is SYGVKD. The CDR3 here is CAIKDIYPYYGYTF. The CDR3, as DNA: TGTGCCATCAAGGACATCTACCCATACTATGGCTACACCTTC.